The sequence of this T cell receptor beta chain was determined in a study of T cells in Graves' hyperthyroidism and ophthalmopathy. Amplified TCR beta CDR3 regions derived from RNA transcripts. The TCR CDR3 was amplified in a first-round RT-PCR using the HTBI primer set. One entry per CDR3 protein results from TCRdb running MiXCR on the multiplex PCR reads. The sample includes around 200,000 distinct CDR3 sequences, 18% of them seen just once. Germline values: CDR1 SGHRS, CDR2 YFSETQ. The CDR3 totals 14 residues. V was clipped by 4 bases and J by 6 bases, with 14 bases between them. This clonotype has a count of ten or more.

The material sequenced was blood. This chain links TRBV5-1 with TRBJ1-5; D is ambiguous. The clonotype originates from a man in his forties with Graves' hyperthyroidism. In DNA form, the CDR3 reads TGCGCCAGCAGCCCAGAGGAGGGCGTTCAGCCCCAGCATTTT. Translation gives CASSPEEGVQPQHF. The full variable domain, rest sourced from reference TRBV5-1 and TRBJ1-5, is KAGVTQTPRYLIKTRGQQVTLSCSPISGHRSVSWYQQTPGQGLQFLFEYFSETQRNKGNFPGRFSGRQFSNSRSEMNVSTLELGDSALYLCASSPEEGVQPQHFGDGTRLSIL.